This entry features one T cell receptor (beta chain) sequence. This sample was taken from a study of CD8 T cells in Susac syndrome. The CDR3 has 15 amino acids. J was trimmed by 4 bases and V by 3 bases; bases with no gene match: 7. CDR1 SGHDT and CDR2 YYEEEE come from the germline V gene. RNA amounts of about 0.45 to 1 ug underwent reverse transcription with random hexamers. TCRdb itself ran the immunoSEQ multiplex PCR reads through MiXCR, one entry per CDR3 protein. This sample carries just over 150,000 distinct CDR3 sequences, roughly 95% of them seen once, and the ten largest clones take 0.15% to 0.2%.

This clonotype was sampled from a human donor with Susac syndrome. Sequences were obtained from CD4+ T cells from PBMCs. The chain combines TRBV5-6 with TRBJ2-1; 7 nucleotides align to TRBD1. In DNA form, the CDR3 reads TGTGCCAGCAGCTCCCGACAGGGCCTATACAATGAGCAGTTCTTC. This codes for CASSSRQGLYNEQFF.